The sequence of this T cell receptor beta chain was determined in a study of blood T cell repertoires in COVID-19. V lost 0 bases to trimming and J lost 5 bases, with 10 bases between them. Germline CDR1 SGHTA, CDR2 FQGNSA. CDR3 length: 15 amino acids. In the original analysis: Nucleated cell number was recorded as an estimate derived from reference gene primer amplification. Profiled with immunoSEQ multiplex PCR; TCRdb holds only in-frame clones, not every one. V, J and clone size are taken as reported in that table, and D and trimming were inferred from the DNA itself. The repertoire holds some 320,000 clones, around 87% seen once, with 7.8% in the top ten.

The chain couples TRBV7-2 to TRBJ1-4; D unclear. The material sequenced was peripheral blood. The TCR comes from a woman between 50 and 59 years old who had recovered from COVID-19. This CDR3 is CASSLALSNNEKLFF. CDR3 nucleotide sequence: TGTGCCAGCAGCTTAGCACTGAGCAACAATGAAAAACTGTTTTTT.